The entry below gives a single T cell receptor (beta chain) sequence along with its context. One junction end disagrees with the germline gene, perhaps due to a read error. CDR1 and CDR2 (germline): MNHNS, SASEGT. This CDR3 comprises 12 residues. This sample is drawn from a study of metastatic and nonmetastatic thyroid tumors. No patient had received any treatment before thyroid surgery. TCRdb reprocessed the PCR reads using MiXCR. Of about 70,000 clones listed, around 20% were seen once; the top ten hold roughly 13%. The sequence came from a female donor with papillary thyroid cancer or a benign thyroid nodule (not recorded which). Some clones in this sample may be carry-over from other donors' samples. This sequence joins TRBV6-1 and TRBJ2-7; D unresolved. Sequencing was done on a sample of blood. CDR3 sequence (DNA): TGTGCCAGCAGTCCACATGGCTACGAGCATTACTTC. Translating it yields CASSPHGYEHYF.